Described below is a single T cell receptor beta chain sequence and its context. The antigen remains undetermined. Both 60 Vbeta primers and 13 Jbeta primers went into the PCR. Generated by immunoSEQ multiplex PCR, the TCRdb table keeps only in-frame clones and is missing some. This table holds roughly 100,000 clones, 60% to 80% found once. CDR1 SGHAT and CDR2 FQNNGV come from the germline V gene. The trim removed 6 bases at V and 7 bases at J, leaving 8 bases unmatched. The CDR3 covers 14 residues. These data are taken from a study of cytomegalovirus exposure and HLA in healthy donors. About the research overall: Previous work identified roughly 120 million unique TCR beta sequences from around 200 million T cells.

General study findings and limits: No immune exposure information besides CMV serostatus was available. Data from an earlier analysis indicated that most TCR beta V segments were productive either about 90% or about 30% of the time.

The sample consisted of PBMCs. This receptor was identified in a woman between 40 and 50 years old in good health and CMV-seropositive. This chain uses TRBV11-2 with TRBJ2-7; 11 positions agree with TRBD2. CDR3 residues: CASRLTSGSYEQYF. In DNA, the CDR3 is TGTGCCAGCAGACTAACTAGCGGGAGTTATGAGCAGTACTTC. Together with reference TRBV11-2 and TRBJ2-7, the CDR3 gives the full variable domain: EAGVAQSPRYKIIEKRQSVAFWCNPISGHATLYWYQQILGQGPKLLIQFQNNGVVDDSQLPKDRFSAERLKGVDSTLKIQPAKLEDSAVYLCASRLTSGSYEQYFGPGTRLTVT.